The 20 T cell receptor beta chains in this list originate from one sample, sequenced in a study of blood T cells in healthy people across ages. Through a sample-barcoded 5' primer and a J-beta primer mix, a second PCR was run for 7 to 11 cycles. MiXCR, applied by TCRdb to the 5' RACE reads, yields one record per CDR3 protein. The data contain around 710,000 distinct CDR3 sequences, about 40% of them singletons. Sequenced: blood. The receptors derive from a woman aged 55 to 70 in good health.

The chain carries TRBV2 and TRBJ2-4; 8 bases match TRBD1. The V segment lost 7 bases and the J segment 0 bases; nucleotides outside the gene matches: 2. Germline-derived CDR1 and CDR2 are SNHLY and FYNNEI. This CDR3 comprises 14 residues. DNA of the CDR3: TGTGCCAGCACAGGGGGCGTAGCCAAAAACATTCAGTACTTC. This sequence encodes CASTGGVAKNIQYF.

The chain links TRBV20-1 to TRBJ2-5; D might be TRBD1 or TRBD2, each matching 5 bases. Germline-derived CDR1 and CDR2 are DFQATT and SNEGSKA (reference sequence). V was clipped by 4 bases and J by 11 bases, with 20 bases between them. This CDR3 has 13 amino acids. This CDR3 reads CSATPGPQNEQYF. The DNA for the CDR3 is TGCAGTGCTACTCCGGGACCCCAAAATGAGCAGTACTTC.

This clonotype was picked up many times. The rearrangement links TRBV4-2 to TRBJ2-5, with no clear D. V shed 1 base and J shed 1 base, with 7 bases lying between them. Germline-derived CDR1 and CDR2 are LGHNA and YNFKEQ. The CDR3 totals 14 residues. The CDR3 nucleotides read TGTGCCAGCAGCCAAGTTAGCTTCCAAGAGACCCAGTACTTC. Protein sequence: CASSQVSFQETQYF.

The chain is built from TRBV3-1 and TRBJ1-3, with D unresolved. V was cut by 0 bases and J by 3 bases, with 9 bases left in between. CDR3 length equals 15 residues. Germline values: CDR1 LGHDT, CDR2 YNNKEL (reference sequence). CDR3 nucleotide sequence: TGTGCCAGCAGCCAAGATCCGGGAGGTGGAAACACCATATATTTT. Translation: CASSQDPGGGNTIYF.

CDR3 sequence: CSARDIRTGSYEQYF. CDR3 DNA: TGCAGTGCTAGAGATATCCGGACAGGGTCCTACGAGCAGTACTTC. The V call is TRBV20-1, the J call TRBJ2-7; TRBD1 matches 8 bases. Per germline, CDR1 DFQATT and CDR2 SNEGSKA (reference sequence). J lost 1 base, V lost 0 bases, and 5 bases had no gene match. This CDR3 comprises 15 residues.

This clonotype appeared many times. Here the CDR3 DNA reads TGCGCCAGCAGCCAAGCCGACAGGAGCTCCTACAATGAGCAGTTCTTC. Its protein is CASSQADRSSYNEQFF. The J gene is TRBJ2-1, the V gene TRBV4-1; D is perhaps TRBD1 (6 bases). V was cut by 1 base and J by 0 bases, with 10 bases left in between. Germline values: CDR1 MGHRA, CDR2 YSYEKL. This CDR3 has 16 amino acids.

About this clonotype itself: This may come from a read error, since a much larger clone is one base off. The CDR3 protein is CASSLLIDRKNIQYF. The CDR3 DNA follows: TGTGCCAGCAGCCTCTTAATAGACAGAAAAAACATTCAGTACTTC. The genes are TRBV7-9 and TRBJ2-7; tentatively, D is TRBD1 (5 bases). The J call may be mistaken, given a closer DNA end match to TRBJ2-4. Germline V gene sequence: CDR1 SEHNR, CDR2 FQNEAQ (reference sequence). The CDR3 consists of 15 residues.

This clonotype was picked up a small number of times. The V gene is TRBV20-1, the J gene TRBJ2-7; 8 bases line up with TRBD1. The junction had 6 bases not matched to a gene; V was cut back by 3 bases and J by 2 bases. This CDR3 has 14 amino acids. Germline V lookup: CDR1 DFQATT, CDR2 SNEGSKA (reference sequence). The CDR3 DNA follows: TGCAGTGCTAGGACGGGACAGGTGACCTACGAGCAGTACTTC. Amino acid sequence: CSARTGQVTYEQYF.

The chain is built from TRBV7-2 and TRBJ1-1; D is ambiguous. The V gene lost 5 bases and the J gene lost 11 bases, with 18 bases spanning the gap. The CDR3 is made up of 13 amino acids. Germline CDR1 is SGHTA and CDR2 is FQGNSA. DNA for the CDR3: TGTGCCAGCAGCGCCAGTTCCTGGGGAGAGGCTTTCTTT. Translating gives CASSASSWGEAFF.

In this sample, this clonotype turned up many times. V is TRBV9 and J is TRBJ2-3; D call uncertain. This CDR3 contains 14 residues. Trimming left V 1 base short and J 2 bases short, with 8 bases between. The germline gives CDR1 SGDLS, CDR2 YYNGEE. CDR3 residues: CASSVRANTDTQYF. The CDR3 DNA is TGTGCCAGCAGCGTAAGAGCAAACACAGATACGCAGTATTTT.

The genes are TRBV20-1 and TRBJ1-1; D gene ambiguous. This CDR3 is 13 amino acids long. The V end lost 6 bases, the J end lost 0 bases, and 11 bases lay between the germline ends. Germline lookup yields CDR1 DFQATT and CDR2 SNEGSKA (reference sequence). CDR3 DNA sequence: TGCAGTGCCAACGGTGGAATGAACACTGAAGCTTTCTTT. Translation: CSANGGMNTEAFF.

The V call is TRBV12-3 or TRBV12-4, the J call TRBJ2-3; unclear D gene. Between the trimmed V and J ends, which lost 6 bases and 1 base, there was a span of 8 bases. CDR3 size: 13 residues. This CDR3 reads CASSLTCTDTQYF. In DNA, the CDR3 is TGTGCCAGCAGCCTGACCTGCACAGATACGCAGTATTTT.

This clonotype was observed many times. The chain has TRBV29-1 and TRBJ2-7; TRBD1 matches 8 bases. Losses at the gene ends were 2 bases for V and 4 bases for J; bases not matched to a gene: 1. Looked up from germline, CDR1 is SQVTM and CDR2 is ANQGSEA. The length of the CDR3 is 12 residues. The CDR3 spells CSVERDRYEQYF. DNA of the CDR3: TGCAGCGTTGAAAGGGACAGGTACGAGCAGTACTTC.

Comment on this clonotype: Mismatch with germline at one junction end may stem from a read error. The chain uses TRBV20-1 and TRBJ2-5; 8 nucleotides match TRBD1. The J call may be mistaken, given a closer DNA end match to TRBJ2-7. The CDR3 sequence is 14 residues long. The V gene's germline CDR1 is DFQATT and CDR2 SNEGSKA (reference sequence). The CDR3 region has the DNA TGCAGTGCTTTGGGACAGGACCTTTCCTGCGAGCAGTACTTC. This translates into CSALGQDLSCEQYF.

The chain recombines TRBV20-1 with TRBJ2-5, with TRBD1 matching 10 bases. In germline, CDR1 is DFQATT, CDR2 SNEGSKA (reference sequence). After removal of 4 bases from V and 7 bases from J, the junction contained 15 bases not matched to a gene. The CDR3 runs 16 residues. CDR3 sequence (DNA): TGCAGTGCTACCCCAGGGACAGGGGCCGCCGGAGGGACCCAGTACTTC. This encodes CSATPGTGAAGGTQYF.

V gene TRBV7-3 combines with J gene TRBJ2-3; the D is unclear. V dropped 4 bases and J dropped 0 bases, with 14 bases sitting between them. This CDR3 region has 16 residues. CDR1 SGHTA and CDR2 FQGTGA come from the germline V gene. The CDR3 DNA reads as TGTGCCAGCAGCTCGGCCGGGCCCGGGAGCACAGATACGCAGTATTTT. This translates into CASSSAGPGSTDTQYF.

The rearrangement uses TRBV7-3 and TRBJ2-2, with TRBD2 identical over 14 bases. V trimming: 4 bases; J trimming: 1 base; junction bases outside the gene matches: 5. This CDR3 spans 18 amino acids. The germline V gene encodes CDR1 SGHTA and CDR2 FQGTGA. CDR3 DNA sequence: TGTGCCAGCAGCTCTGGGACTAGCGGGGGAATGAACACCGGGGAGCTGTTTTTT. It encodes CASSSGTSGGMNTGELFF.

This clonotype was observed a handful of times. The chain joins TRBV5-6 to TRBJ2-3; perhaps TRBD1 as D (6 bases). Trimming removed 4 bases from V and 0 bases from J, with 12 bases in between. Germline CDR1 reads SGHDT; CDR2 reads YYEEEE. The CDR3 has 15 amino acids. Here the CDR3 DNA reads TGTGCCAGCAGCCCAGGGGCTACTAGCACAGATACGCAGTATTTT. Its protein product is CASSPGATSTDTQYF. Supplemented by reference TRBV5-6 and TRBJ2-3, the full variable domain reads DAGVTQSPTHLIKTRGQQVTLRCSPKSGHDTVSWYQQALGQGPQFIFQYYEEEERQRGNFPDRFSGHQFPNYSSELNVNALLLGDSALYLCASSPGATSTDTQYFGPGTRLTVL.

This clonotype was observed a handful of times. V is TRBV20-1 and J is TRBJ1-2, with 9 positions matching TRBD1. The CDR3 has 13 amino acids. CDR1 is DFQATT, CDR2 SNEGSKA, per germline (reference sequence). Germline trimming cut 6 bases from V and 8 bases from J; bases unmatched to any gene: 10. The CDR3 loop is CSARGQGLVGYTF. CDR3 DNA sequence: TGCAGTGCCCGGGGACAGGGACTGGTCGGCTACACCTTC.

This clonotype showed up just a few times. The rearrangement uses TRBV4-2 and TRBJ2-3; the match to TRBD2 covers 7 bases. Trimming at V came to 3 bases and at J to 4 bases, leaving 1 base not matched to a gene. Germline lookup yields CDR1 LGHNA and CDR2 YNFKEQ. CDR3 length: 13 amino acids. Here the CDR3 DNA reads TGTGCCAGCAGCCAGCTAGCGGCAGATACGCAGTATTTT. It encodes CASSQLAADTQYF.